This T cell receptor beta chain was documented in a study of control samples from healthy donors and cancer patients. The CDR3 covers 13 residues. Germline V gene data show CDR1 as MNHEY and CDR2 as SVGAGI. Trimming took off 4 bases at V and 0 bases at J, with 6 bases between the two ends. Sequencing used immunoSEQ multiplex PCR; TCRdb keeps in-frame clones, though not all of them. The sample includes about 140,000 clones, 94% of them seen just once. This receptor was obtained from a man in his forties in good health. Material: blood. This chain joins TRBV6-5 and TRBJ1-1; D is ambiguous. DNA of the CDR3: TGTGCCAGCAGTTCTCATATGAACACTGAAGCTTTCTTT. This codes for CASSSHMNTEAFF.